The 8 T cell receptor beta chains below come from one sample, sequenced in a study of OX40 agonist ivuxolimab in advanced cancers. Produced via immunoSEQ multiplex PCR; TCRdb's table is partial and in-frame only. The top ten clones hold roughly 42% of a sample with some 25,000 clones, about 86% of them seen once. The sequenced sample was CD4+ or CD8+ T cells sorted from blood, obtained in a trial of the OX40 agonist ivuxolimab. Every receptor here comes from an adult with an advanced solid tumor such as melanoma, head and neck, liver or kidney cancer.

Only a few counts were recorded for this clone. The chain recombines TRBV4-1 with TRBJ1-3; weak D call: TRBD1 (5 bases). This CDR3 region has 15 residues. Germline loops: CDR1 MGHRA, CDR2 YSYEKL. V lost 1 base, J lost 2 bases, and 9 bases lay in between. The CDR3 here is CASSQAGRAGNTIYF. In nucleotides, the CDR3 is TGCGCCAGCAGCCAAGCAGGGCGGGCTGGAAACACCATATATTTT.

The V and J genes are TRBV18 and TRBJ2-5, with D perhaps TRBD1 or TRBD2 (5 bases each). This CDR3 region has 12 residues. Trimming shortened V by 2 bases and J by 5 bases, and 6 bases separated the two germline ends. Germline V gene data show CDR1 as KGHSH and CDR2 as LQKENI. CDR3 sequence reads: CASSPEGETQYF. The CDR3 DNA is TGTGCCAGCTCACCAGAGGGGGAGACCCAGTACTTC.

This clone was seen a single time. CDR3 coding DNA: TGTGCCAGCAGTTATACCCCCGATGAGGAGACCCAGTACTTC. Translated, it gives CASSYTPDEETQYF. This chain links TRBV6-5 with TRBJ2-5; D remains ambiguous. Trimming left V 3 bases short and J 5 bases short, with 13 bases between. This CDR3 is 14 amino acids long. Germline CDR1 is MNHEY and CDR2 is SVGAGI.

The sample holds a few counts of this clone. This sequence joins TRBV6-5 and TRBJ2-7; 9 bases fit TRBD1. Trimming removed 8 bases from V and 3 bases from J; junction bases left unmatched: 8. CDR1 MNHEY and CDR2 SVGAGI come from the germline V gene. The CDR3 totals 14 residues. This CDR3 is CASAPGTGRYEQYF. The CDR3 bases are TGTGCCAGCGCGCCCGGGACAGGGCGCTACGAGCAGTACTTC.

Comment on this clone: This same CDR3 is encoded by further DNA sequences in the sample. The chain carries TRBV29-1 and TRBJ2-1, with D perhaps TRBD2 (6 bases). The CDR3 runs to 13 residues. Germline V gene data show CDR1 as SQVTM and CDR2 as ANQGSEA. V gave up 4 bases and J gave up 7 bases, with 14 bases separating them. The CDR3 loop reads CSVAGLAGNEQFF. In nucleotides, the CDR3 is TGCAGCGTTGCCGGACTGGCGGGGAATGAGCAGTTCTTC.

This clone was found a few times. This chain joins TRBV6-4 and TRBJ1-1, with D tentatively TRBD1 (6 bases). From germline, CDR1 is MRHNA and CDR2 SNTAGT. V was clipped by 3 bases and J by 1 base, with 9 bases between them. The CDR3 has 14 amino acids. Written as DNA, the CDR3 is TGTGCCAGCAGTGAAGGGGGGCAGAACACTGAAGCTTTCTTT. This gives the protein CASSEGGQNTEAFF.

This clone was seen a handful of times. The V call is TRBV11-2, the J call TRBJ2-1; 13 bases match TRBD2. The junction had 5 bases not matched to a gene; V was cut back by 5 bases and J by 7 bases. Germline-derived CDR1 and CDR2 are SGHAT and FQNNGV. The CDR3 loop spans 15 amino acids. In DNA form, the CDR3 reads TGTGCCAGCAGCGCTGGACTAGCGGGGGATAATGAGCAGTTCTTC. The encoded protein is CASSAGLAGDNEQFF.

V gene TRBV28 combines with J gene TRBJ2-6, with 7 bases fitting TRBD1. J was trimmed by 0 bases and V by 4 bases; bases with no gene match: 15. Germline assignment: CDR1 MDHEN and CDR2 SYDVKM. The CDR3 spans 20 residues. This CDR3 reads CASSSRDSAYLRSGANVLTF. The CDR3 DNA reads TGTGCCAGCAGTTCCCGGGACAGTGCGTATTTGCGCTCTGGGGCCAACGTCCTGACTTTC. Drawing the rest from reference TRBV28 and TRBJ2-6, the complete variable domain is DVKVTQSSRYLVKRTGEKVFLECVQDMDHENMFWYRQDPGLGLRLIYFSYDVKMKEKGDIPEGYSVSREKKERFSLILESASTNQTSMYLCASSSRDSAYLRSGANVLTFGAGSRLTVL.